The 22 T cell receptor beta chains below all came from one sample that was sequenced in a study of PD-1 blockade in mismatch repair-deficient tumors. The protocol was immunoSEQ multiplex PCR, while the TCRdb copy is restricted to in-frame clones and leaves out a portion. In the table there are 50,000 or so clones, 77% of which are singletons. The specimen was PBMCs, collected before pembrolizumab treatment. The source of these receptors is an adult with mismatch repair-deficient cancer.

This rearrangement joins TRBV19 to TRBJ2-7; 7 bases fit TRBD1. Germline V gene sequence: CDR1 LNHDA, CDR2 SQIVND (reference sequence). The junction had 5 bases not matched to a gene; V was cut back by 4 bases and J by 2 bases. The CDR3 sequence is 14 residues long. CDR3 nucleotide sequence: TGTGCCAGTAGTAGGGGCAGGGGGACCTACGAGCAGTACTTC. Protein: CASSRGRGTYEQYF.

The J gene is TRBJ2-5, the V gene TRBV7-6; D is ambiguous. The V gene lost 5 bases and the J gene lost 2 bases, with 9 bases spanning the gap. CDR1 and CDR2 (germline): SGHVS, FNYEAQ. There are 13 residues in the CDR3. CDR3 protein: CASSPELQETQYF. CDR3 nucleotide sequence: TGTGCCAGCAGCCCGGAACTTCAAGAGACCCAGTACTTC.

With regard to this clone: This specimen includes other DNA sequences encoding the same CDR3. The V gene is TRBV5-5, the J gene TRBJ2-7, with TRBD1 identical over 7 bases. Germline values: CDR1 SGHKS, CDR2 YYEKEE (reference sequence). The CDR3 length is 15 residues. The V segment lost 0 bases and the J segment 0 bases; nucleotides outside the gene matches: 3. The CDR3 DNA reads as TGTGCCAGCAGCTTGGCCCCAGGGGGCTCCTACGAGCAGTACTTC. Encoded protein: CASSLAPGGSYEQYF.

This clone was detected once. This chain uses TRBV7-3 with TRBJ2-7, with D perhaps given as TRBD1 or TRBD2 (5 bases each). Trimming removed 5 bases at V and 3 bases at J, with 23 bases between. The germline CDR1 and CDR2 sequences are SGHTA and FQGTGA. This CDR3 is built from 17 residues. This chain's CDR3 is CASSPYNPPGRIYEQYF. CDR3 coding DNA: TGTGCCAGCAGCCCCTATAACCCTCCGGGACGGATCTACGAGCAGTACTTC.

This chain connects TRBV4-2 to TRBJ1-5; TRBD1 is a possible D gene (5 bases). Germline CDR1 and CDR2: LGHNA and YNFKEQ. V gave up 4 bases and J gave up 5 bases, with 21 bases separating them. There are 17 residues in the CDR3. CDR3 sequence reads: CASSLILRGPRDQPQHF. The CDR3 nucleotides read TGTGCCAGCAGCCTAATTCTCCGGGGCCCCCGGGATCAGCCCCAGCATTTT.

The rearrangement joins TRBV6-5 to TRBJ2-1; D remains ambiguous. V was cut by 3 bases and J by 0 bases, with 9 bases left in between. In germline, CDR1 is MNHEY, CDR2 SVGAGI. The CDR3 covers 15 residues. The CDR3 protein is CASSYAVSSYNEQFF. The CDR3 nucleotides read TGTGCCAGCAGTTATGCGGTCAGCTCCTACAATGAGCAGTTCTTC.

The table lists this clone with a few counts. CDR3 loop: CASSAGGTGSGEAFF. CDR3 sequence (DNA): TGTGCCAGCAGCGCGGGGGGGACAGGGTCGGGTGAAGCTTTCTTT. This sequence joins TRBV5-4 and TRBJ1-1; the match to TRBD1 covers 9 bases. The trim removed 4 bases at V and 7 bases at J, leaving 11 bases unmatched. Germline CDR1 SGHNT, CDR2 YYREEE (reference sequence). This CDR3 spans 15 amino acids.

V is TRBV15 and J is TRBJ2-1, with TRBD2 matching 14 bases. This CDR3 is 19 amino acids long. Losses at the gene ends were 3 bases for V and 7 bases for J; bases not matched to a gene: 14. Germline V gene sequence: CDR1 LNHNV, CDR2 YYDKDF (reference sequence). The CDR3 loop is CATSSSGLAGGPRGNEQFF. CDR3 DNA: TGTGCCACCAGCAGTTCTGGACTAGCGGGAGGTCCACGGGGGAATGAGCAGTTCTTC. Full variable domain (remainder filled in from reference TRBV15 and TRBJ2-1): DAMVIQNPRYQVTQFGKPVTLSCSQTLNHNVMYWYQQKSSQAPKLLFHYYDKDFNNEADTPDNFQSRRPNTSFCFLDIRSPGLGDTAMYLCATSSSGLAGGPRGNEQFFGPGTRLTVL.

This clone was seen only a few times. The rearrangement uses TRBV18 and TRBJ2-1; no clear D gene. This CDR3 contains 13 residues. Trimming removed 2 bases at V and 4 bases at J, with 6 bases between. CDR1 is KGHSH and CDR2 is LQKENI in the germline V gene. The CDR3 loop is CASSPSVYNEQFF. The CDR3 coding sequence is TGTGCCAGCTCACCATCAGTTTACAATGAGCAGTTCTTC.

The chain uses TRBV5-6 and TRBJ2-2; TRBD2 agrees at 10 bases. This CDR3 contains 17 residues. CDR1 is SGHDT and CDR2 is YYEEEE in the germline V gene. V dropped 3 bases and J dropped 3; count of bases not matched to a gene: 8. The CDR3 region has the DNA TGTGCCAGCAGCTATGGACTAGCGGAGCCTCACACCGGGGAGCTGTTTTTT. This translates into CASSYGLAEPHTGELFF.

This clone has just one count. This chain uses TRBV15 with TRBJ1-5; unclear D gene. Germline lookup yields CDR1 LNHNV and CDR2 YYDKDF (reference sequence). This CDR3 is 15 amino acids long. V shed 4 bases and J shed 5 bases, with 15 bases lying between them. The CDR3: CATSTLGGRHQPQHF. CDR3 nucleotide sequence: TGTGCCACCAGCACTTTAGGAGGGCGGCATCAGCCCCAGCATTTT.

The CDR3 bases are TGCGCCAGCAGCTATAGCGGGAGGGCCAGGATCTCCTACAATGAGCAGTTCTTC. Amino acids: CASSYSGRARISYNEQFF. This chain uses TRBV5-1 with TRBJ2-1, with 11 nucleotides matching TRBD2. V shed 3 bases, J shed 0 bases, and the junction held 8 bases outside the gene matches. Germline lookup yields CDR1 SGHRS and CDR2 YFSETQ. CDR3 length equals 18 residues. Full variable domain (rest looked up from reference TRBV5-1 and TRBJ2-1): KAGVTQTPRYLIKTRGQQVTLSCSPISGHRSVSWYQQTPGQGLQFLFEYFSETQRNKGNFPGRFSGRQFSNSRSEMNVSTLELGDSALYLCASSYSGRARISYNEQFFGPGTRLTVL.

This clone appeared a few times. The rearrangement joins TRBV11-2 to TRBJ2-1, with no clear D. The germline V and J ends were trimmed by 4 bases and 5 bases, with 18 bases remaining between them. Looked up from germline, CDR1 is SGHAT and CDR2 is FQNNGV. This CDR3 has 16 residues. The DNA for the CDR3 is TGTGCCAGCAGCTCCCCCTCTGGGAATAAGGACAATGAGCAGTTCTTC. As protein: CASSSPSGNKDNEQFF.

Comments on this clone: Germline is not matched at one junction end, which may reflect a read error. The chain uses TRBV7-9 and TRBJ1-1; 8 positions agree with TRBD1. Looked up from germline, CDR1 is SEHNR and CDR2 is FQNEAQ (reference sequence). The CDR3 has 17 amino acids. The CDR3 region has the DNA TGTGCCAGCAGCGAGTGGTGGACAGGGATGTTGAAAACTGAAGCTTTCTTT. Its protein product is CASSEWWTGMLKTEAFF.

The chain couples TRBV11-2 to TRBJ1-1; the D is unclear. CDR1 is SGHAT, CDR2 FQNNGV, per germline. V gave up 5 bases and J gave up 0 bases, with 10 bases separating them. The CDR3 consists of 14 residues. As DNA, the CDR3 is TGTGCCAGCAGCCCGACAAGCATGAACACTGAAGCTTTCTTT. Its protein is CASSPTSMNTEAFF.

J is TRBJ2-7 and V is TRBV4-3; D call uncertain. Between the trimmed V and J ends, which lost 1 base and 4 bases, there was a span of 8 bases. CDR3 length: 13 amino acids. Germline values: CDR1 LGHNA, CDR2 YSLEER. The CDR3 bases are TGCGCCAGCAGCCAAGTTTTGGGGTACGAGCAGTACTTC. Its protein product is CASSQVLGYEQYF.

The chain carries TRBV19 and TRBJ2-1; TRBD1 aligns across 9 bases. The V gene end was trimmed by 1 base and the J gene end by 7 bases; junction bases not matched to a gene: 5. The CDR3 covers 15 residues. Germline V CDR1 and CDR2: LNHDA, SQIVND (reference sequence). The CDR3 loop is CASSIGRDRENEQFF. CDR3 DNA: TGTGCCAGTAGTATAGGAAGGGACAGGGAAAATGAGCAGTTCTTC.

This chain links TRBV27 with TRBJ2-3; D uncertain. Germline CDR1 reads MNHEY; CDR2 reads SMNVEV (reference sequence). The CDR3 has 15 amino acids. Trimming removed 0 bases from V and 2 bases from J, with 9 bases in between. CDR3 in DNA: TGTGCCAGCAGTTTATCCGACTCCTACACAGATACGCAGTATTTT. Translation gives CASSLSDSYTDTQYF.

This clone has more than one count but fewer than ten. V usage is TRBV27 and J usage is TRBJ2-7; a possible D gene is TRBD2 (7 bases). The CDR3 sequence is 17 residues long. V lost 4 bases and J 0 bases, leaving 19 bases between the germline ends. Germline-derived CDR1 and CDR2 are MNHEY and SMNVEV (reference sequence). The CDR3 bases are TGTGCCAGCAGTTCGATTGGGGGGGCGTCGAGCTCCTACGAGCAGTACTTC. This encodes CASSSIGGASSSYEQYF.

CDR3 loop: CASRFDVRGTDTQYF. CDR3 nucleotide sequence: TGTGCCAGCAGGTTCGATGTCAGGGGCACAGATACGCAGTATTTT. The J gene is TRBJ2-3, the V gene TRBV6-1; tentatively, D is TRBD1 (5 bases). The V gene lost 6 bases and the J gene lost 1 base, with 14 bases spanning the gap. Looked up from germline, CDR1 is MNHNS and CDR2 is SASEGT. The CDR3 is made up of 15 amino acids.

The gene calls are TRBV18 and TRBJ2-7; 8 bases line up with TRBD2. Germline values: CDR1 KGHSH, CDR2 LQKENI. The junction had 5 bases not matched to a gene; V was cut back by 3 bases and J by 4 bases. The CDR3 sequence is 14 residues long. CDR3 sequence reads: CASSPETSVYEQYF. CDR3 nucleotides: TGTGCCAGCTCACCGGAGACTAGCGTATACGAGCAGTACTTC.

J is TRBJ1-1 and V is TRBV6-5, with D hard to call. Trimming pared 5 bases from V and 9 bases from J, leaving 19 bases between. The CDR3 is 14 amino acids. Per the germline V gene, CDR1 is MNHEY and CDR2 is SVGAGI. CDR3 nucleotide sequence: TGTGCCAGCAGTCACAATTTGGACGCGATTAAAGCTTTCTTT. Its protein product is CASSHNLDAIKAFF.